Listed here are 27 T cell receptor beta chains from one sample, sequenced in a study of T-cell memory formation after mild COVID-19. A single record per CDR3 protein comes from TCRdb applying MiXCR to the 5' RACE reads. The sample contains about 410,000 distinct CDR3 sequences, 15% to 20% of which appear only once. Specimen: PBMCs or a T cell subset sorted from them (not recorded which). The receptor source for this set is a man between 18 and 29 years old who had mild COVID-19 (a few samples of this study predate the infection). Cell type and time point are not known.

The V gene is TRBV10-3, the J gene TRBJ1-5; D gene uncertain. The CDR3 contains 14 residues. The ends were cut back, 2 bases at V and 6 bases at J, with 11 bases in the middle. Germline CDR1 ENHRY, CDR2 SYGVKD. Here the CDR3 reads CAISEVPMGQPQHF. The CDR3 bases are TGTGCCATCAGTGAGGTCCCGATGGGTCAGCCCCAGCATTTT.

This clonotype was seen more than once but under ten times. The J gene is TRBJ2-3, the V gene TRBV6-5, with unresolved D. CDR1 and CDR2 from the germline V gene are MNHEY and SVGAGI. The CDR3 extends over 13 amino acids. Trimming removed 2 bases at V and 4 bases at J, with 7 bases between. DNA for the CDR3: TGTGCCAGCAGTTACCTGGTGGCAGATACGCAGTATTTT. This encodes CASSYLVADTQYF.

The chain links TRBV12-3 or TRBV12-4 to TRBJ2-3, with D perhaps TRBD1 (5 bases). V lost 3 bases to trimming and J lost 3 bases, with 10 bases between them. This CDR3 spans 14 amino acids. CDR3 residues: CASSFIAGTDTQYF. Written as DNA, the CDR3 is TGTGCCAGCAGTTTCATCGCAGGGACAGATACGCAGTATTTT.

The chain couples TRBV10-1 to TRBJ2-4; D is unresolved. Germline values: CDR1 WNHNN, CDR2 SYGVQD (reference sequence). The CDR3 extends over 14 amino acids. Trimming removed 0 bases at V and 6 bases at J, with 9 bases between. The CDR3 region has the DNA TGCGCCAGCAGTGAGTCCGGCAGGCCAAACATTCAGTACTTC. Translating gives CASSESGRPNIQYF.

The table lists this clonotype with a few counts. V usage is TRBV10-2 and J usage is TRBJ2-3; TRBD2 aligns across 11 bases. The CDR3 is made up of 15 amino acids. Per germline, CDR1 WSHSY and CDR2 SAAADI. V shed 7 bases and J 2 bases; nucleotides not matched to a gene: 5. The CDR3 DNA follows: TGCGCCAGCACCCCGACTAGCGGGGTCACAGATACGCAGTATTTT. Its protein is CASTPTSGVTDTQYF.

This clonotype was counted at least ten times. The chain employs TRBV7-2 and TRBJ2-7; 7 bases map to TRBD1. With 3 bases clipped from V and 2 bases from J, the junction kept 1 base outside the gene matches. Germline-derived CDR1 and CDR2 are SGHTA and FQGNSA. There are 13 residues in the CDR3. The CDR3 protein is CASSFGQAYEQYV. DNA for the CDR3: TGTGCCAGCAGCTTCGGACAGGCCTACGAGCAGTACGTC.

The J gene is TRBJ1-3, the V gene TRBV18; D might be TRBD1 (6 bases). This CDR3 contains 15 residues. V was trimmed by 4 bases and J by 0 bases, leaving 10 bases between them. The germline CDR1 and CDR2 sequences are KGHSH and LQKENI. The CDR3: CASSRQAVSGNTIYF. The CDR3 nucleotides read TGTGCCAGCTCACGACAGGCTGTCTCTGGAAACACCATATATTTT.

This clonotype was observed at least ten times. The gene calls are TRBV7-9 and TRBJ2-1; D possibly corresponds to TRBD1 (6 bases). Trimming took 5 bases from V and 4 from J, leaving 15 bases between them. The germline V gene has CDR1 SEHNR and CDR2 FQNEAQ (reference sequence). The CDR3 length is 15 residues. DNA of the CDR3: TGTGCCAGCAGCGAAGACCGGACAGCATACAATGAGCAGTTCTTC. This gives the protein CASSEDRTAYNEQFF.

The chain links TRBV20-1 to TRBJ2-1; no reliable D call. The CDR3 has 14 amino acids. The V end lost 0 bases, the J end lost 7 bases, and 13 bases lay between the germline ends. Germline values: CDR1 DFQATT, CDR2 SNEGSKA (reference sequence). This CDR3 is CSARDPAGSNEQFF. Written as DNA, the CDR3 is TGCAGTGCTAGAGATCCCGCAGGATCTAATGAGCAGTTCTTC.

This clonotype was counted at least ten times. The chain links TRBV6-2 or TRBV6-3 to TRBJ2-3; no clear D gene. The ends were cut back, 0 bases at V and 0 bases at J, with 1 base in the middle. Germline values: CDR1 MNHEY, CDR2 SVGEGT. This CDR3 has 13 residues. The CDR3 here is CASSYSSTDTQYF. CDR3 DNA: TGTGCCAGCAGTTACTCCAGCACAGATACGCAGTATTTT.

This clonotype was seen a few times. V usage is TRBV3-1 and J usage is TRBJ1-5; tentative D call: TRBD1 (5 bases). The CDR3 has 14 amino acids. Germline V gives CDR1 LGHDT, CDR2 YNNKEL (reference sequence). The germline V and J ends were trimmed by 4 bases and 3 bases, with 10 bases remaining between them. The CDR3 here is CASSPWGDNQPQHF. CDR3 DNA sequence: TGTGCCAGCAGCCCTTGGGGGGACAATCAGCCCCAGCATTTT.

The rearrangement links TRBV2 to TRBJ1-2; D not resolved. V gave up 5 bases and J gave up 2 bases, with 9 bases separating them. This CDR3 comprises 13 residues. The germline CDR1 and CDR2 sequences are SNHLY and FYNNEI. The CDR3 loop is CASSTVPNYGYTF. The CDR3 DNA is TGTGCCAGCAGTACAGTACCGAACTATGGCTACACCTTC.

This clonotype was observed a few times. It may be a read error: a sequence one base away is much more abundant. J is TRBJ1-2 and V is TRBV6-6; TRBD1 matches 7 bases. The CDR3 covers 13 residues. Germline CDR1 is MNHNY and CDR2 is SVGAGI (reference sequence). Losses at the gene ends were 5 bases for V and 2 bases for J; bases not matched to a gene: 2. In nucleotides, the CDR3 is TGTGCCAGCAGTGGGGGACAGAACTATGGCTACACCTTC. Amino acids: CASSGGQNYGYTF.

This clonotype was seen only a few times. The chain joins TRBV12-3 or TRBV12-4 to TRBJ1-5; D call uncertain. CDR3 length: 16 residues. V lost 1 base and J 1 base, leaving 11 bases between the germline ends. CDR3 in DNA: TGTGCCAGCAGTTTAGGACTGGGTGTGAGCAATCAGCCCCAGCATTTT. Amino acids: CASSLGLGVSNQPQHF.

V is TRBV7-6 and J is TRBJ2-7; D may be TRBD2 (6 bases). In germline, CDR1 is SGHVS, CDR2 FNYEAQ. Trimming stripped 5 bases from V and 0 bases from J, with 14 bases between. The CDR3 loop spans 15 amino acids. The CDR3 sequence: CASSAAVGSSYEQYF. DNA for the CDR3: TGTGCCAGCAGCGCCGCGGTCGGGAGCTCCTACGAGCAGTACTTC.

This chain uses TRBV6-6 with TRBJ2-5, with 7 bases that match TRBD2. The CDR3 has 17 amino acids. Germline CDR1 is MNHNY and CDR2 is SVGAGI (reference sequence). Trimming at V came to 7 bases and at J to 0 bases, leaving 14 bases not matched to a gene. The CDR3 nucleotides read TGTGCCAGCAAGGATTTACTAGGCGGGGGTAACCAAGAGACCCAGTACTTC. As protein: CASKDLLGGGNQETQYF.

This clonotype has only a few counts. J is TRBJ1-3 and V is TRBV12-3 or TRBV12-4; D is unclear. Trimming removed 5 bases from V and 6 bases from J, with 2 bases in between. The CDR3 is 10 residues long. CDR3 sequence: CASSENTIYF. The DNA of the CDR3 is TGTGCCAGCAGTGAAAACACCATATATTTT.

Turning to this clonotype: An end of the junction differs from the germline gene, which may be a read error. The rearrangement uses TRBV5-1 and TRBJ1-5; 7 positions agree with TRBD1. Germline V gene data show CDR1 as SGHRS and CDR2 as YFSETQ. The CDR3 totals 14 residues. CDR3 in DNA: TGCGCCAGCAGCTTGGTCGACAGGGCTCAGCCACAGCATTTT. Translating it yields CASSLVDRAQPQHF. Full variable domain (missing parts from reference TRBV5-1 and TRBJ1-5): KAGVTQTPRYLIKTRGQQVTLSCSPISGHRSVSWYQQTPGQGLQFLFEYFSETQRNKGNFPGRFSGRQFSNSRSEMNVSTLELGDSALYLCASSLVDRAQPQHFGDGTRLSIL.

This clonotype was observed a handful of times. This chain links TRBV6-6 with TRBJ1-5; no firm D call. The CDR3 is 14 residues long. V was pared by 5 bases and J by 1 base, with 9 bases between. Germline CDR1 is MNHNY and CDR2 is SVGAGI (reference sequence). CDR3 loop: CASSAGSSNQPQHF. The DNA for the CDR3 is TGTGCCAGCAGTGCCGGGTCCAGCAATCAGCCCCAGCATTTT.

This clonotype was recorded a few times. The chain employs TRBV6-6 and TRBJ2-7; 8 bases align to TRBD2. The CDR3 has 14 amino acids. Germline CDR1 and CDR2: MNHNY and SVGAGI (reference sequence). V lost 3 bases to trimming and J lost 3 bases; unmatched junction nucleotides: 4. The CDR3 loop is CASSYAAGDYEQYV. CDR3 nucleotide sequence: TGTGCCAGCAGTTATGCAGCGGGGGACTACGAGCAGTACGTC.

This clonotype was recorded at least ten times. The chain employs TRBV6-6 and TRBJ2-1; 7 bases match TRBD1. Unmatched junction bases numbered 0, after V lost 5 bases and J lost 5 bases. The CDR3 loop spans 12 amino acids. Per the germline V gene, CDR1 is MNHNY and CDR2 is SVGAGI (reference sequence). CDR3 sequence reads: CASSQGDNEQFF. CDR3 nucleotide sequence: TGTGCCAGCAGTCAGGGGGACAATGAGCAGTTCTTC.

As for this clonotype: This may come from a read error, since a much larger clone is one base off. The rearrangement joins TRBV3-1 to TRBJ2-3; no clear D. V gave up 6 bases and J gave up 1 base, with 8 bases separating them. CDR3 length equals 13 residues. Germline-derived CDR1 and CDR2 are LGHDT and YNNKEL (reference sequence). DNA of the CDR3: TGTGCCAGCAGACCCCCCGGCACAGATACGCAGTATTTT. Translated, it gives CASRPPGTDTQYF.

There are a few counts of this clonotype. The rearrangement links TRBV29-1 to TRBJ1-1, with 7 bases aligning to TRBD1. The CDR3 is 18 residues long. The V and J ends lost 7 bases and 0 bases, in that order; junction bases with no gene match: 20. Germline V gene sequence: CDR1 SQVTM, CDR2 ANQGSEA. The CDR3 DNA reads TGCAGCGCCAAGATAACAGGGGCCGTTGGATGGATGAACACTGAAGCTTTCTTT. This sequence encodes CSAKITGAVGWMNTEAFF.

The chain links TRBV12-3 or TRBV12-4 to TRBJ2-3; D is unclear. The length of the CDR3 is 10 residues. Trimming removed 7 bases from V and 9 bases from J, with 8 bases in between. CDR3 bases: TGTGCCAGCAAAGGTGGCACGCAGTATTTT. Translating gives CASKGGTQYF.

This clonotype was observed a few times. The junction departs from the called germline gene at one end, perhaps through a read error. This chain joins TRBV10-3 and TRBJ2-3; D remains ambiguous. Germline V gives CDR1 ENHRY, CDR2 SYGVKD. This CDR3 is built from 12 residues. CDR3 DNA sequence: TGTGCCATCAGTAAGTCGACAGATACGCAGTATTTT. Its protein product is CAISKSTDTQYF.

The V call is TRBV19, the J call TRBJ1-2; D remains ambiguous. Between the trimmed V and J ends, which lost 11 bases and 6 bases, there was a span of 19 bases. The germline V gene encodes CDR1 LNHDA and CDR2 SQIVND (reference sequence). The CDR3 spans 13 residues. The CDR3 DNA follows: TGTGCCTCAGGTGTGGGCGGGTTCGATGGCTACACCTTC. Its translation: CASGVGGFDGYTF.

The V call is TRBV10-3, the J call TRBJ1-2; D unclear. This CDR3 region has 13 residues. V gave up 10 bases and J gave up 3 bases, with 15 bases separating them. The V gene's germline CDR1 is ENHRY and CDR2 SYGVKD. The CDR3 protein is CATLGGKDYGYTF. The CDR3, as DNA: TGTGCCACTCTGGGCGGAAAGGACTATGGCTACACCTTC.